This entry is about one T cell receptor beta chain. Its antigen is not known. This sample was included in a study of T cell repertoires in ileal Crohn's disease. Study overall: Operated complications were stricturing disease (roughly 60%) and penetrating disease (about 39%). Study-wide points: Sorted CD8 T cells held more high-frequency clones than CD4. Within the first postoperative year, endoscopy came at median roughly 6.9 months. All patients with clonality above 26.8% had endoscopic recurrence.

Repertoires were generated with immunoSEQ multiplex PCR, while TCRdb's copy carries only in-frame clones and drops some. The table lists roughly 4,000 clones, 60% to 80% of them singletons. Trimming cost V 5 bases and J 3 bases, with 10 bases left between them. Per germline, CDR1 SGHTA and CDR2 FQGTGA. The CDR3 is 13 amino acids. Stated time point: neoterminal ileum biopsy at postoperative endoscopy, about 6 months after surgery. The genes are TRBV7-3 and TRBJ1-1; D unclear. What was sequenced was ileal tissue. The source of this sequence is an adult with Crohn's disease. The CDR3 spells CASSSPGDTEAFF. The CDR3 region has the DNA TGTGCCAGCAGCAGTCCGGGAGACACTGAAGCTTTCTTT.